This note documents a single T cell receptor beta chain sequence. Its antigen is not known. These data originate in a study of follicular helper T cells after annual influenza vaccination. Method: immunoSEQ multiplex PCR; TCRdb's copy keeps in-frame clones and lacks some. The sample has 9,500 to 13,000 clones, about 85% seen once. Study-wide findings and caveats: Yearly vaccinations repeatedly recalled conserved clonotypes in ICOS+CD38+ cTfh.

The time point is: 2014-2015 season, 7 days after vaccination. Excluded were substance abuse, HIV/AIDS, active cancer, immunomodulatory drugs and active illness. The sequence came from an adult who received the influenza vaccine. The specimen was CXCR5- memory CD4+ T cells sorted from blood, collected 7 days after influenza vaccination.

CDR3 nucleotide sequence: TGTGCCAGCAGTTACCAAGGCACGGCGCAGTATTTT. Translation gives CASSYQGTAQYF. The chain carries TRBV6-5 and TRBJ2-3, with unresolved D. The V gene's germline CDR1 is MNHEY and CDR2 SVGAGI. CDR3 size: 12 residues. Trimming stripped 2 bases from V and 10 bases from J, with 10 bases between.